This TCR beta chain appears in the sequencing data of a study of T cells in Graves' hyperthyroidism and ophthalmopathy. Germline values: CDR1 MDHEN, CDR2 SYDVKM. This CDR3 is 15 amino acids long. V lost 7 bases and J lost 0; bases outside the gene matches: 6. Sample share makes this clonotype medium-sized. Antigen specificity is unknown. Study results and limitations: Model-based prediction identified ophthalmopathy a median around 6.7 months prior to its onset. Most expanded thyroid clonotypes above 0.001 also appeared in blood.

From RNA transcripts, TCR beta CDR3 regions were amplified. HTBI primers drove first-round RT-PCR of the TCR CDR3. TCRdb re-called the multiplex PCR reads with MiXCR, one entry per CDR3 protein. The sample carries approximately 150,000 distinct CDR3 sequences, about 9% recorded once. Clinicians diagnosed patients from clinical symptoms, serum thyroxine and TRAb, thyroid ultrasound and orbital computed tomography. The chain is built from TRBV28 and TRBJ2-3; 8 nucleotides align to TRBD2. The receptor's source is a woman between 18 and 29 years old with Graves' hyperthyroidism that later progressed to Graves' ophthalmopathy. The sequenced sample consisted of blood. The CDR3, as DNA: TGTGCCAGCAACCGCGGGGGGATTAGCACAGATACGCAGTATTTT. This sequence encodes CASNRGGISTDTQYF.